These 32 T cell receptor beta chains originate from one sample sequenced in a study of T-cell reconstitution after alpha-beta-depleted transplantation in children. Molecular barcoding with unique molecular identifiers was used for the TCRbeta library. In TCRdb, the PCR reads were re-called with MiXCR into one record per CDR3 protein. The repertoire holds roughly 500,000 distinct CDR3 sequences, with about 30% as singletons. This specimen was PBMCs from the stem cell graft donor, taken from the stem cell graft. Every receptor here comes from a human donor who donated a stem cell graft to a child with aplastic anemia.

In this sample, this clonotype turned up a few times. J is TRBJ2-2 and V is TRBV30; the D is unclear. The CDR3 contains 13 residues. Germline CDR1 GTSNPN, CDR2 SVGIG (reference sequence). Trimming removed 2 bases at V and 1 base at J, with 5 bases between. DNA of the CDR3: TGTGCCTGGAGTTTGGGGAACACCGGGGAGCTGTTTTTT. It codes for CAWSLGNTGELFF.

The chain carries TRBV5-5 and TRBJ2-1; 9 nucleotides line up with TRBD1. Germline V gene sequence: CDR1 SGHKS, CDR2 YYEKEE (reference sequence). This CDR3 has 14 amino acids. V was pared by 0 bases and J by 9 bases, with 4 bases of the junction left unmatched. This CDR3 is CASSLGDRVSEQFF. DNA of the CDR3: TGTGCCAGCAGCTTGGGGGACAGGGTCAGTGAGCAGTTCTTC.

This rearrangement joins TRBV28 to TRBJ1-6; D is unresolved. V was cut by 2 bases and J by 9 bases, with 11 bases left in between. Germline V lookup: CDR1 MDHEN, CDR2 SYDVKM. The CDR3 spans 14 residues. In DNA, the CDR3 is TGTGCCAGCAGTTTAAGGGAACTGGGTTCACCCCTCCACTTT. Protein product: CASSLRELGSPLHF. The full variable domain, completed using reference TRBV28 and TRBJ1-6, is DVKVTQSSRYLVKRTGEKVFLECVQDMDHENMFWYRQDPGLGLRLIYFSYDVKMKEKGDIPEGYSVSREKKERFSLILESASTNQTSMYLCASSLRELGSPLHFGNGTRLTVT.

This clonotype has just a few counts. The chain recombines TRBV12-3 or TRBV12-4 with TRBJ1-5; D not resolved. The CDR3 totals 15 residues. Trimming took 1 base from V and 5 from J, leaving 12 bases between them. The CDR3 DNA follows: TGTGCCAGCAGTTTAGGGCAGGAGACCGATCAGCCCCAGCATTTT. As protein: CASSLGQETDQPQHF.

This chain links TRBV5-4 with TRBJ2-3; 10 bases map to TRBD1. The junction had 8 bases not matched to a gene; V was cut back by 4 bases and J by 6 bases. CDR3 size: 15 residues. The germline CDR1 and CDR2 sequences are SGHNT and YYREEE (reference sequence). Here the CDR3 reads CASSLDRGRPDTQYF. The CDR3 nucleotides read TGTGCCAGCAGCCTTGACAGGGGGCGCCCCGATACGCAGTATTTT.

The chain joins TRBV5-1 to TRBJ2-3; 9 nucleotides agree with TRBD2. The germline V gene has CDR1 SGHRS and CDR2 YFSETQ. The V segment lost 1 base and the J segment 3 bases; nucleotides outside the gene matches: 12. The CDR3 extends over 18 amino acids. Here the CDR3 DNA reads TGCGCCAGCAGCTTGATCACTAGCGGGCGTTTAAGAACAGATACGCAGTATTTT. Its translation: CASSLITSGRLRTDTQYF.

Only a few counts were recorded for this clonotype. This sequence joins TRBV6-5 and TRBJ2-2, with 10 bases lining up with TRBD1. This CDR3 comprises 15 residues. Germline trimming cut 6 bases from V and 5 bases from J; bases unmatched to any gene: 6. From germline, CDR1 is MNHEY and CDR2 SVGAGI. CDR3 region: CASSTRQGATGELFF. The CDR3 DNA sequence: TGTGCCAGCAGCACCCGACAGGGGGCTACCGGGGAGCTGTTTTTT.

The CDR3 here is CASSYTGGGGPGEPQHF. The CDR3 bases are TGTGCCAGCAGCTACACCGGGGGAGGGGGACCGGGGGAGCCCCAGCATTTT. The chain links TRBV13 to TRBJ1-5; the D gene is possibly TRBD1 (6 bases). Germline loops: CDR1 PRHDT, CDR2 FYEKMQ (reference sequence). The CDR3 spans 17 residues. Trimming cost V 4 bases and J 8 bases, with 24 bases left between them.

The chain couples TRBV6-6 to TRBJ1-1, with D perhaps matching TRBD1 (5 bases). CDR3 length equals 12 residues. The germline V gene has CDR1 MNHNY and CDR2 SVGAGI (reference sequence). The germline V and J ends were trimmed by 8 bases and 5 bases, with 12 bases remaining between them. DNA for the CDR3: TGTGCCAGCCGAGGACGGGGGACTGAAGCTTTCTTT. This encodes CASRGRGTEAFF.

This clonotype has a handful of counts. The CDR3 sequence is CASRDTVYEQYF. CDR3 DNA sequence: TGTGCCAGCAGGGATACAGTCTACGAGCAGTACTTC. The V and J genes are TRBV6-5 and TRBJ2-7; D gene uncertain. V lost 6 bases and J 3 bases, leaving 9 bases between the germline ends. Germline V gives CDR1 MNHEY, CDR2 SVGAGI. CDR3 size: 12 residues.

This clonotype turned up a few times. The V call is TRBV18, the J call TRBJ2-1; possible D gene TRBD1, 6 bases. The CDR3 spans 16 residues. With 0 bases removed from V and 3 bases from J, the gap between germline ends came to 12 bases. Germline CDR1 is KGHSH and CDR2 is LQKENI. In nucleotides, the CDR3 is TGTGCCAGCTCACCACCGACAGGTGCTAACTACAATGAGCAGTTCTTC. This codes for CASSPPTGANYNEQFF.

This chain links TRBV5-1 with TRBJ2-3; D gene unclear. The CDR3 is 15 amino acids. The germline V and J ends were trimmed by 8 bases and 2 bases, with 18 bases remaining between them. Germline CDR1 and CDR2: SGHRS and YFSETQ. The CDR3 is CASQDGRIHTDTQYF. In nucleotides, the CDR3 is TGCGCCAGTCAGGACGGTAGGATCCACACAGATACGCAGTATTTT.

The chain combines TRBV18 with TRBJ1-2; D is ambiguous. The V end was cut by 6 bases, the J end by 2 bases, with 10 bases between. Germline V gene sequence: CDR1 KGHSH, CDR2 LQKENI. This CDR3 contains 13 residues. The CDR3 DNA reads as TGTGCCAGCTCGCCGGGAGACAACTATGGCTACACCTTC. Amino acids: CASSPGDNYGYTF.

The V call is TRBV12-3 or TRBV12-4, the J call TRBJ2-1, with 8 bases fitting TRBD2. J was trimmed by 8 bases and V by 5 bases; bases with no gene match: 17. The length of the CDR3 is 17 residues. The CDR3 DNA reads as TGTGCCAGCAGTCCCCGGGACTCCGGGACTAGTCTCGATGAGCAGTTCTTC. It yields the protein CASSPRDSGTSLDEQFF.

This chain joins TRBV7-9 and TRBJ1-1; D is possibly TRBD1 (6 bases). This CDR3 has 15 amino acids. Germline V gene lookup returns CDR1 SEHNR and CDR2 FQNEAQ (reference sequence). Trimming stripped 1 base from V and 0 bases from J, with 9 bases between. CDR3 bases: TGTGCCAGCAGCTTAGTGGCAGGGGTGAACACTGAAGCTTTCTTT. Its translation: CASSLVAGVNTEAFF.

Many counts were recorded for this clonotype. This chain connects TRBV5-1 to TRBJ2-2; 9 nucleotides match TRBD1. V was pared by 2 bases and J by 3 bases, with 2 bases of the junction left unmatched. The CDR3 length is 15 residues. Germline loops: CDR1 SGHRS, CDR2 YFSETQ. The CDR3 here is CASSLRTGDTGELFF. In DNA form, the CDR3 reads TGCGCCAGCAGCTTACGGACAGGGGACACCGGGGAGCTGTTTTTT.

This clonotype has only a few counts. The CDR3 is CASSRGTGVSYEQYV. The CDR3 bases are TGCGCCAGCAGCCGCGGGACAGGGGTCTCCTACGAGCAGTACGTC. V usage is TRBV5-1 and J usage is TRBJ2-7, with 10 bases matching TRBD1. Germline trimming cut 4 bases from V and 0 bases from J; bases unmatched to any gene: 4. The CDR3 totals 15 residues. Germline-derived CDR1 and CDR2 are SGHRS and YFSETQ.

V usage is TRBV6-2 or TRBV6-3 and J usage is TRBJ2-4; 7 bases map to TRBD2. The CDR3 length is 20 residues. Per the germline V gene, CDR1 is MNHEY and CDR2 is SVGEGT. Losses at the gene ends were 2 bases for V and 0 bases for J; bases not matched to a gene: 16. In DNA, the CDR3 is TGTGCCAGCAGTTACGACCCACGGACTAGTAGAGGGTTAGCCAAAAACATTCAGTACTTC. It specifies CASSYDPRTSRGLAKNIQYF.

This clonotype has more than one count but fewer than ten. The chain carries TRBV29-1 and TRBJ2-1; D unclear. Germline CDR1 is SQVTM and CDR2 is ANQGSEA. V lost 5 bases and J 8 bases, leaving 13 bases between the germline ends. CDR3 size: 12 residues. The CDR3 loop is CSVQQRTDEQFF. In DNA, the CDR3 is TGCAGCGTTCAGCAGCGAACCGATGAGCAGTTCTTC.

This clonotype was seen more than once but under ten times. The chain couples TRBV30 to TRBJ2-7; possibly TRBD1 for D (6 bases). The CDR3 is 13 amino acids. V was pared by 2 bases and J by 3 bases, with 11 bases between. CDR1 is GTSNPN, CDR2 SVGIG, per germline (reference sequence). CDR3: CAWSRQAYYEQYF. The DNA of the CDR3 is TGTGCCTGGAGTCGACAGGCGTACTACGAGCAGTACTTC.

This clonotype was picked up a small number of times. This chain connects TRBV6-5 to TRBJ2-7, with D possibly matching TRBD1 (5 bases). In germline, CDR1 is MNHEY, CDR2 SVGAGI. The length of the CDR3 is 12 residues. Trimming stripped 4 bases from V and 9 bases from J, with 13 bases between. The CDR3 coding sequence is TGTGCCAGCAGTTCCGGCCAGGGTGGGCAGTACTTC. This gives the protein CASSSGQGGQYF.

This chain connects TRBV18 to TRBJ2-1; D gene ambiguous. The CDR3 runs 14 residues. The V end was cut by 3 bases, the J end by 7 bases, with 13 bases between. Germline V lookup: CDR1 KGHSH, CDR2 LQKENI. The CDR3 loop reads CASSPLGIVNEQFF. For the CDR3, the DNA is TGTGCCAGCTCACCTCTGGGAATTGTGAATGAGCAGTTCTTC.

The sample holds many counts of this clonotype. The chain joins TRBV6-1 to TRBJ2-2, with D hard to call. Trimming left V 7 bases short and J 6 bases short, with 15 bases between. This CDR3 spans 14 amino acids. The germline V gene encodes CDR1 MNHNS and CDR2 SASEGT. The CDR3 bases are TGTGCCAGCAAACTGGACCATCTCTCCGGGGAGCTGTTTTTT. Encoded protein: CASKLDHLSGELFF.

The chain joins TRBV5-6 to TRBJ2-1, with 11 bases fitting TRBD2. J was trimmed by 4 bases and V by 0 bases; bases with no gene match: 6. Per the germline V gene, CDR1 is SGHDT and CDR2 is YYEEEE. The CDR3 totals 17 residues. The CDR3 DNA is TGTGCCAGCAGCTTGGGGGGGACTAGCGGAATTTACAATGAGCAGTTCTTC. It specifies CASSLGGTSGIYNEQFF.

The chain couples TRBV7-2 to TRBJ1-3, with a tentative D call TRBD1 (5 bases). CDR1 and CDR2 (germline): SGHTA, FQGNSA. This CDR3 comprises 15 residues. Trimming shortened V by 5 bases and J by 4 bases, and 15 bases separated the two germline ends. CDR3 sequence reads: CASSGGTGNGNTIYF. In DNA form, the CDR3 reads TGTGCCAGCAGCGGAGGGACGGGAAACGGAAACACCATATATTTT.

The CDR3 DNA is TGTGCCAGCAGCTCGGCCCCCACCCCGGTCGATACGCAGTATTTT. It specifies CASSSAPTPVDTQYF. V usage is TRBV5-4 and J usage is TRBJ2-3; no clear D gene. Germline assignment: CDR1 SGHNT and CDR2 YYREEE (reference sequence). This CDR3 comprises 15 residues. Between the trimmed V and J ends, which lost 3 bases and 6 bases, there was a span of 17 bases.

The chain uses TRBV12-3 or TRBV12-4 and TRBJ2-2; 8 nucleotides agree with TRBD1. V lost 5 bases, J lost 0 bases, and 5 bases stayed unmatched. This CDR3 has 16 amino acids. The CDR3 bases are TGTGCCAGCAGTGAAGCGACAGGGGCGAACACCGGGGAGCTGTTTTTT. Its protein product is CASSEATGANTGELFF.

This clonotype was seen more than once but under ten times. The rearrangement joins TRBV6-1 to TRBJ2-3, with a weak D call TRBD2 (5 bases). The CDR3 is 15 amino acids. V was clipped by 8 bases and J by 3 bases, with 18 bases between them. Germline V gives CDR1 MNHNS, CDR2 SASEGT. CDR3 nucleotides: TGTGCCAGCCGCCGAGACGGGAAACCAACAGATACGCAGTATTTT. Encoded protein: CASRRDGKPTDTQYF.

This clonotype has a handful of counts. The chain joins TRBV7-2 to TRBJ2-1, with TRBD2 matching over 9 bases. Germline trimming cut 4 bases from V and 10 bases from J; bases unmatched to any gene: 8. Germline CDR1 is SGHTA and CDR2 is FQGNSA. This CDR3 region has 14 residues. CDR3 region: CASSSGLARGEQFF. DNA of the CDR3: TGTGCCAGCAGCTCAGGACTAGCGAGAGGGGAGCAGTTCTTC.

V gene TRBV29-1 combines with J gene TRBJ1-1, with D unresolved. V lost 1 base and J lost 1, with 7 bases in between. The CDR3 is made up of 13 amino acids. Germline loops: CDR1 SQVTM, CDR2 ANQGSEA. For the CDR3, the DNA is TGCAGCGTTGAAGGGCCCACGAACACTGAAGCTTTCTTT. Protein product: CSVEGPTNTEAFF.

The V and J genes are TRBV29-1 and TRBJ2-1; TRBD2 is a possible D gene (5 bases). The V end lost 0 bases, the J end lost 4 bases, and 16 bases lay between the germline ends. Germline CDR1 SQVTM, CDR2 ANQGSEA. CDR3 length equals 16 residues. CDR3 DNA sequence: TGCAGCGTTGAAGATCAAGGGAGACTACTTTACAATGAGCAGTTCTTC. As protein: CSVEDQGRLLYNEQFF.

This clonotype occurred a few times. The genes are TRBV20-1 and TRBJ2-3, with D maybe TRBD2 (5 bases). CDR1 and CDR2 from the germline V gene are DFQATT and SNEGSKA (reference sequence). V was clipped by 8 bases and J by 10 bases, with 22 bases between them. The CDR3 is 13 residues long. In DNA form, the CDR3 reads TGCAGTACACGGATGGGTACTAGTATGGCGCAGTATTTT. It codes for CSTRMGTSMAQYF.